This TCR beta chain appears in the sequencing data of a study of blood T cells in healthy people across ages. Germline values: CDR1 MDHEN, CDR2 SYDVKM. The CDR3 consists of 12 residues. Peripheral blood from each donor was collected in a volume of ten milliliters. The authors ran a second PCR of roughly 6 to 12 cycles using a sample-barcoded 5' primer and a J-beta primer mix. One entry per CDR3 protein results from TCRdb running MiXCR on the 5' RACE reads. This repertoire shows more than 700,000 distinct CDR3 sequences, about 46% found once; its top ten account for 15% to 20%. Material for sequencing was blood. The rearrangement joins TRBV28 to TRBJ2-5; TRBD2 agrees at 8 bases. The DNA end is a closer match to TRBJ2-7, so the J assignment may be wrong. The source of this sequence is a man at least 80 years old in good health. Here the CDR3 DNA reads TGTGCCAGCCGAGGACTAGCATACGAGCAGTACTTC. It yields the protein CASRGLAYEQYF.